A single sample gave rise to the 15 T cell receptor beta chains below, sequenced in a study of radiotherapy plus CTLA-4 blockade in lung cancer. Measured with immunoSEQ multiplex PCR; TCRdb has only the in-frame clones, and not every one. The sample yields tens of thousands of clones, approximately 84% seen once. This sample comprised peripheral blood, obtained from a patient treated with radiotherapy plus ipilimumab. The receptors were sampled from a human donor with non-small cell lung cancer whose response to radiotherapy plus ipilimumab could not be evaluated.

The chain combines TRBV4-3 with TRBJ1-1; D perhaps matches TRBD1 (6 bases). The CDR3 is made up of 15 amino acids. The ends were cut back, 1 base at V and 4 bases at J, with 13 bases in the middle. Germline assignment: CDR1 LGHNA and CDR2 YSLEER. CDR3 nucleotides: TGCGCCAGCAGCCAAGGGATAGGGGGGGGCACTGAAGCTTTCTTT. As protein: CASSQGIGGGTEAFF.

The V gene is TRBV27, the J gene TRBJ1-2; D ambiguous. The CDR3 has 15 amino acids. CDR1 and CDR2 (germline): MNHEY, SMNVEV (reference sequence). V lost 3 bases and J lost 0, with 11 bases in between. CDR3 region: CASSFVSESNYGYTF. Written as DNA, the CDR3 is TGTGCCAGCAGTTTCGTCTCGGAGTCTAACTATGGCTACACCTTC.

The CDR3 sequence: CASSLFNRDYGYTF. In nucleotides, the CDR3 is TGTGCCAGCAGTTTGTTCAACAGGGACTATGGCTACACCTTC. V is TRBV28 and J is TRBJ1-2; the D gene is possibly TRBD1 (6 bases). Trimming took off 3 bases at V and 3 bases at J, with 11 bases between the two ends. The CDR3 sequence is 14 residues long. Germline CDR1 and CDR2: MDHEN and SYDVKM.

V usage is TRBV30 and J usage is TRBJ1-1; D unclear. The length of the CDR3 is 11 residues. Germline CDR1 and CDR2: GTSNPN and SVGIG (reference sequence). Trimming removed 2 bases from V and 7 bases from J, with 8 bases in between. CDR3 nucleotide sequence: TGTGCCTGGAGTTATCCCCTTGAAGCTTTCTTT. It is translated as CAWSYPLEAFF.

V gene TRBV4-3 combines with J gene TRBJ2-1; TRBD1 matches 11 bases. CDR1 is LGHNA and CDR2 is YSLEER in the germline V gene. V gave up 0 bases and J gave up 8 bases; unmatched junction bases: 3. The CDR3 totals 15 residues. The CDR3 DNA reads TGCGCCAGCAGCCAAGAAGGGACAGGGGGTGATGAGCAGTTCTTC. The encoded protein is CASSQEGTGGDEQFF.

The table lists this clone with a few counts. V and J are TRBV11-2 and TRBJ2-1, with D possibly being TRBD1 (5 bases). In germline, CDR1 is SGHAT, CDR2 FQNNGV. The length of the CDR3 is 13 residues. Trimming cost V 4 bases and J 3 bases, with 7 bases left between them. CDR3 DNA sequence: TGTGCCAGCAGCTGGACAAACTACAATGAGCAGTTCTTC. It yields the protein CASSWTNYNEQFF.

This chain links TRBV5-6 with TRBJ2-7, with D possibly TRBD1 on 6 matching bases. The CDR3 totals 13 residues. Germline V gene data show CDR1 as SGHDT and CDR2 as YYEEEE. With 4 bases removed from V and 5 bases from J, the gap between germline ends came to 13 bases. Here the CDR3 DNA reads TGTGCCAGCAGCCTGAGCCAGGGGCACGAGCAGTACTTC. It yields the protein CASSLSQGHEQYF.

The V and J genes are TRBV7-9 and TRBJ2-6, with 7 bases that match TRBD1. V shed 7 bases and J 0 bases; nucleotides not matched to a gene: 12. The CDR3 sequence is 18 residues long. The V gene's germline CDR1 is SEHNR and CDR2 FQNEAQ (reference sequence). The CDR3 coding sequence is TGTGCCAGCACCCAAGCTTGGCAGGGGGACTCTGGGGCCAACGTCCTGACTTTC. It yields the protein CASTQAWQGDSGANVLTF. The full variable domain, in which reference TRBV7-9 and TRBJ2-6 provide the parts outside the CDR3, is DTGVSQNPRHKITKRGQNVTFRCDPISEHNRLYWYRQTLGQGPEFLTYFQNEAQLEKSRLLSDRFSAERPKGSFSTLEIQRTEQGDSAMYLCASTQAWQGDSGANVLTFGAGSRLTVL.

Of note for this clone: Other DNA variants within this sample encode the same CDR3. The chain uses TRBV9 and TRBJ2-1, with 10 bases matching TRBD2. V was clipped by 0 bases and J by 0 bases; unmatched bases: 0. The germline V gene encodes CDR1 SGDLS and CDR2 YYNGEE. The CDR3 covers 16 residues. This CDR3 is CASSVGLAGSYNEQFF. The CDR3 nucleotides are TGTGCCAGCAGCGTAGGACTAGCGGGCTCCTACAATGAGCAGTTCTTC.

Regarding this clone: Different DNA sequences within this sample yield the same CDR3. The rearrangement uses TRBV5-1 and TRBJ2-7, with D perhaps matching TRBD1 (9 bases). V was pared by 4 bases and J by 10 bases, with 21 bases between. The CDR3 runs 14 residues. CDR1 is SGHRS, CDR2 YFSETQ, per germline. CDR3: CASSTGGTGREQYF. In DNA form, the CDR3 reads TGCGCCAGCAGCACGGGGGGGACAGGGCGCGAACAGTACTTC.

To note about this clone: The identical CDR3 is also encoded by other nucleotide sequences in the sample. V usage is TRBV2 and J usage is TRBJ2-5, with 7 bases fitting TRBD1. The CDR3 consists of 13 residues. Germline V lookup: CDR1 SNHLY, CDR2 FYNNEI. V shed 6 bases and J 1 base; nucleotides not matched to a gene: 2. The CDR3 DNA reads as TGTGCCAGCAGCAGACAGGGCCAAGAGACCCAGTACTTC. It specifies CASSRQGQETQYF. Full variable domain (missing parts from reference TRBV2 and TRBJ2-5): EPEVTQTPSHQVTQMGQEVILRCVPISNHLYFYWYRQILGQKVEFLVSFYNNEISEKSEIFDDQFSVERPDGSNFTLKIRSTKLEDSAMYFCASSRQGQETQYFGPGTRLLVL.

This clone has only a few counts. This chain uses TRBV2 with TRBJ1-4; 7 nucleotides align to TRBD1. V trimming: 6 bases; J trimming: 6 bases; junction bases outside the gene matches: 7. This CDR3 has 14 residues. Germline values: CDR1 SNHLY, CDR2 FYNNEI. CDR3 sequence (DNA): TGTGCCAGCAGGCCCCGGGACAGTGATGAAAAACTGTTTTTT. It specifies CASRPRDSDEKLFF.

This clone was seen once. The J gene is TRBJ2-3, the V gene TRBV7-9; 7 nucleotides align to TRBD1. Germline assignment: CDR1 SEHNR and CDR2 FQNEAQ (reference sequence). V lost 4 bases, J lost 4 bases, and 5 bases stayed unmatched. CDR3 length equals 14 residues. The CDR3 DNA sequence: TGTGCCAGCAGCTCAACTACAGGGGCAGATACGCAGTATTTT. Its translation is CASSSTTGADTQYF. Filled out from reference TRBV7-9 and TRBJ2-3, the complete variable domain reads DTGVSQNPRHKITKRGQNVTFRCDPISEHNRLYWYRQTLGQGPEFLTYFQNEAQLEKSRLLSDRFSAERPKGSFSTLEIQRTEQGDSAMYLCASSSTTGADTQYFGPGTRLTVL.

In this sample, this clone turned up a few times. This chain links TRBV4-2 with TRBJ1-2; TRBD1 aligns across 7 bases. J was trimmed by 7 bases and V by 1 base; bases with no gene match: 18. CDR1 is LGHNA, CDR2 YNFKEQ, per germline. The CDR3 is 18 residues long. CDR3 bases: TGTGCCAGCAGCCAAGCCCCCCCCCGGGACAGATCGCGAAGTGGCTACACCTTC. Translating gives CASSQAPPRDRSRSGYTF.

This CDR3 reads CASKAGSSEQYF. For the CDR3, the DNA is TGTGCCAGTAAGGCAGGCAGTTCCGAGCAGTACTTC. This chain links TRBV19 with TRBJ2-7; D ambiguous. Per germline, CDR1 LNHDA and CDR2 SQIVND (reference sequence). The CDR3 length is 12 residues. Trimming left V 7 bases short and J 6 bases short, with 13 bases between.